The rows below give T cell receptor beta chains drawn from one sample of a study of T cells in pancreatic ductal adenocarcinoma. Assay used: immunoSEQ multiplex PCR; TCRdb lists only in-frame clones, some missing. Altogether about 98,000 clones are present, about 95% being singletons, with the ten largest covering roughly 3.1%. The specimen was PBMCs. The receptors were sampled from a human donor with pancreatic ductal adenocarcinoma. Both conserved end residues are part of each CDR3. A D gene is named only where the DNA matches it firmly. Clone size is shown for a subset of rows, as once, few, many or a class of expanded clone.

TRBV28	TRBJ2-2	-	TRBD2	TGTGCCAGCACGCCGATCGGTGGGGGGGCCGGGGAGCTGTTTTTT	CASTPIGGGAGELFF
TRBV27	TRBJ2-2	-	-	TGTGCCAGCAGGCCAACGCGGGGGCGACTGGTCGGGGAGCTGTTTTTT	CASRPTRGRLVGELFF
TRBV13	TRBJ2-2	once	-	TGTGCCAGCAGCTTAGAACTAGACAGGCGGACCGGGGAGCTGTTTTTT	CASSLELDRRTGELFF
TRBV9	TRBJ2-1	-	TRBD2	TGTGCCAGCAGCGCCTCCGGGACTAGCGGGTACAATGAGCAGTTCTTC	CASSASGTSGYNEQFF
TRBV4-1	TRBJ2-7	-	TRBD1	TGCGCCAGCAGCCAAGTTGGGACAGGGCTTTTACGCTACGAGCAGTACTTC	CASSQVGTGLLRYEQYF
TRBV7-2	TRBJ1-5	-	TRBD1	TGTGCCAGCAGCCTATCGGGGACAGGAGATAATCAGCCCCAGCATTTT	CASSLSGTGDNQPQHF
TRBV6-5	TRBJ1-2	-	-	TGTGCCAGCAGGGGGCAAACGTACTATGGCTACACCTTC	CASRGQTYYGYTF
TRBV7-2	TRBJ2-3	-	TRBD2	TGTGCCAGCAGCGCCACTAGCGGGAGTCAGGCAGATACGCAGTATTTT	CASSATSGSQADTQYF
TRBV30	TRBJ2-5	-	-	TGTGCCTGGGGACAAATGTACCAAGAGACCCAGTACTTC	CAWGQMYQETQYF
TRBV5-4	TRBJ1-1	-	TRBD1	TGTGCCAGCAGCCCCCAGGGGGCAATGAACACTGAAGCTTTCTTT	CASSPQGAMNTEAFF
TRBV4-3	TRBJ2-5	-	-	TGCGCCAGCAGCCAAGACAGGGTAGAGACCCAGTACTTC	CASSQDRVETQYF
TRBV6-1	TRBJ2-1	-	-	TGTGCCAGCAGTGAAGGCAGGGGCGAGCAGTTCTTC	CASSEGRGEQFF
TRBV19	TRBJ2-7	once	TRBD1	TGTGCCAGTAGCGGACAGGGAGGCGAGCAGTACTTC	CASSGQGGEQYF
TRBV4-2	TRBJ2-5	-	TRBD2	TGTGCCAGCAGCCAAGAGAGAAACTTCGGATCAGCGGGAGGGCTGAGGGAGACCCAGTACTTC	CASSQERNFGSAGGLRETQYF
TRBV7-2	TRBJ2-7	-	TRBD2	TGTGCCAGCAGCTTAGGACTAGCGGGAGGGCGAGGGTACGAGCAGTACTTC	CASSLGLAGGRGYEQYF
TRBV30	TRBJ1-1	once	TRBD1	TGTGCCTGGAGCTCACAGGGGGACCGGGAAGCTTTCTTT	CAWSSQGDREAFF
TRBV4-1	TRBJ2-5	-	-	TGCGCCAGCAGCCAAGTTGGTCTCGGGGAGACCCAGTACTTC	CASSQVGLGETQYF
TRBV11-1	TRBJ1-2	few	-	TGTGCCAGCATGCGGACAAGGGAAAATGCTAACTATGGCTACACCTTC	CASMRTRENANYGYTF
TRBV27	TRBJ2-7	-	-	TGTGCCAGCAGTTTTTCAGGGCTCAGCGAGCAGTACTTC	CASSFSGLSEQYF
TRBV11-1	TRBJ2-3	once	TRBD1	TGTGCCAGCAGCCCAAGGGCAGGGGGCCTAAATTTT	CASSPRAGGLNF
TRBV30	TRBJ2-3	-	TRBD2	TGTGCCTGGAGTGTACACGGACTAGCGGGAGGCACAGATACGCAGTATTTT	CAWSVHGLAGGTDTQYF
TRBV20-1	TRBJ2-7	-	TRBD1	TGCAGTGCCACGACAGGGGGCGAGCAGTACTTC	CSATTGGEQYF
TRBV18	TRBJ2-4	-	TRBD2	TGTGCCAGCTCACCACCGGGGGGGTCCCAGGACATTCAGTACTTC	CASSPPGGSQDIQYF
TRBV28	TRBJ2-4	-	-	TGTGCCAGCCGGACCGGGCGGGGTAACATTCAGTACTTC	CASRTGRGNIQYF
TRBV2	TRBJ2-3	-	-	TGTGCCAGCAGTGATACTAGCTTCGGCACAGATACGCAGTATTTT	CASSDTSFGTDTQYF
TRBV18	TRBJ2-7	-	TRBD1	TGTGCCAGCTCACGGGGACAGCAAGTTGACGAGCAGTACTTC	CASSRGQQVDEQYF
TRBV6-5	TRBJ2-7	-	TRBD2	TGTGCCAGCAGTTACTCGGGGGGGATAACCTACGAGCAGTACTTC	CASSYSGGITYEQYF
TRBV11-2	TRBJ2-7	-	-	TGTGCCAGCAGCTTTAGCGGCGAGCAGTACTTC	CASSFSGEQYF
TRBV9	TRBJ2-3	-	-	TGTGCCAGCAGCCAATCGGGGGGCCAGTGGGATACGCAGTATTTT	CASSQSGGQWDTQYF
TRBV4-1	TRBJ1-3	-	-	TGCGCCAGCAGCCAAGACGGAGGGACTGGAAACACCATATATTTT	CASSQDGGTGNTIYF
TRBV5-1	TRBJ2-2	once	TRBD2	TGCGCCAGCAGCTTGCAGGGACTAAACACCGGGGAGCTGTTTTTT	CASSLQGLNTGELFF
TRBV7-6	TRBJ2-7	-	TRBD1	TGTGCCAGCAGCCTCCGGACAGGGCCCTCCTACGAGCAGTACTTC	CASSLRTGPSYEQYF
TRBV28	TRBJ1-5	once	-	TGTGCCAGCAGTCAGTTCAGGGATAGAAATCAGCCCCAGCATTTT	CASSQFRDRNQPQHF
TRBV30	TRBJ1-4	-	-	TGTGCCTGGAGTCCGAGGGTAAAGGAAAAACTGTTTTTT	CAWSPRVKEKLFF
TRBV5-1	TRBJ2-7	-	TRBD2	TGCGCCAGCAGCCGGACTAGCGGGAGTTACGAGCAGTACTTC	CASSRTSGSYEQYF
TRBV6-1	TRBJ1-5	-	-	TGTGCCAGCAGTGAAGGTGCGGACAGTCATCAGCCCCAGCATTTT	CASSEGADSHQPQHF
TRBV11-1	TRBJ2-7	few	TRBD1	TGTGCCAGCAGCAGACAGGGGCACGAGCAGTACTTC	CASSRQGHEQYF
TRBV11-2	TRBJ2-1	-	TRBD1	TGTGCCAGCAGCTATGGACAGGGGGCTAATGAGCAGTTCTTC	CASSYGQGANEQFF
TRBV9	TRBJ2-3	-	-	TGTGCCAGCAGCCCCCCCGAGGTAGATACGCAGTATTTT	CASSPPEVDTQYF
TRBV7-9	TRBJ1-1	-	-	TGTGCCAGCAGCTTAGGTGGGCAGACTGAAGCTTTCTTT	CASSLGGQTEAFF
TRBV10-1	TRBJ2-5	-	-	TGCGCCAGGGGGGACATCCAGCACCCCCAAGAGACCCAGTACTTC	CARGDIQHPQETQYF
TRBV28	TRBJ2-5	-	TRBD1	TGTGCCAGCAGCCGACAGGGTGCGGAGACCCAGTACTTC	CASSRQGAETQYF
TRBV7-2	TRBJ1-3	-	-	TGTGCCAGCAGCTTATACAGTCCTGGAAACACCATATATTTT	CASSLYSPGNTIYF
TRBV6-6	TRBJ1-5	once	TRBD1	TGTGCCAGCAGTTACGAGCAGGGGGGACAGCCCCAGCATTTT	CASSYEQGGQPQHF
TRBV28	TRBJ2-5	-	TRBD1	TGTGCCAGCAGTTTAAACCGACAGGGGGCCGGCCAAGAGACCCAGTACTTC	CASSLNRQGAGQETQYF
TRBV21-1	TRBJ2-1	-	-	TGTGCCAGCAGCAAGGAGGGAGGGGCCTACAATGAGCAGTTCTTC	CASSKEGGAYNEQFF
TRBV28	TRBJ2-1	-	-	TGTGCCAGCAGTTTGGGCGGGATAAGGTACAATGAGCAGTTCTTC	CASSLGGIRYNEQFF
TRBV5-4	TRBJ2-4	once	TRBD2	TGTGCCAGCAGCCCGGGGGGGGTCATTCAGTACTTC	CASSPGGVIQYF
TRBV18	TRBJ1-1	-	-	TGTGCCAGCTCACCATCATCGAACACTGAAGCTTTCTTT	CASSPSSNTEAFF
TRBV14	TRBJ2-3	few	TRBD2	TGTGCCAGCCGGACTAGCGGGAGACGGACGCAGTATTTT	CASRTSGRRTQYF
TRBV18	TRBJ1-5	-	-	TGTGCCAGCTCAATTGGGCCCGAAGGGCCCCAGCATTTT	CASSIGPEGPQHF